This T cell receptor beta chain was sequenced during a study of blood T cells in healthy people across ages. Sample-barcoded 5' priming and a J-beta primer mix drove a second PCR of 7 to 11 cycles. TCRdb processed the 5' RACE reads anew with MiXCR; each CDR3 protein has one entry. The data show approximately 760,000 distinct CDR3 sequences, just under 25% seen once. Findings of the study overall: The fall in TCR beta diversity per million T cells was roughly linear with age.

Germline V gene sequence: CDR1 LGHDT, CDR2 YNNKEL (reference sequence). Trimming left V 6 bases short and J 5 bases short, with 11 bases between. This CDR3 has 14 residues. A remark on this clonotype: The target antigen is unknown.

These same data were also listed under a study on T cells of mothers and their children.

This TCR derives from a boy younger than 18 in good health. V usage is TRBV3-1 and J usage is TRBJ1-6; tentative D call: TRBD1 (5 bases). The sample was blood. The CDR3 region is CASRLDIDNSPLHF. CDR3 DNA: TGTGCCAGCAGATTGGACATCGATAATTCACCCCTCCACTTT.